The sequence of this T cell receptor (beta chain) was determined in a study of T cell responses to AZD1222 COVID-19 vaccine. On the study more broadly: Pooled samples include second doses given at about 4 or 12 weeks. Findings and caveats of the study: Researchers took repertoire samples only after the peak T cell response had come. With two AZD1222 doses given, Spike-specific TCR breadth and depth both rose. Most donors were white British, females outnumbered males, and clonal diversity was possibly underestimated.

With V trimmed by 5 bases and J by 2 bases, 5 bases remained unmatched. The CDR3 contains 14 residues. Germline CDR1 and CDR2: MNHEY and SVGAGI. Sequenced by immunoSEQ multiplex PCR; TCRdb stores in-frame clones only, minus some. The sample lists 150,000 to 200,000 clones, around 89% seen once, with about 6% in the top ten. Turning to this clone: The antigen is unknown.

V usage is TRBV6-5 and J usage is TRBJ1-2; TRBD1 agrees at 7 bases. The receptor was derived from an adult in good health. The starting material was peripheral blood, obtained on day 0 of AZD1222 vaccination. DNA for the CDR3: TGTGCCAGCAGTAGGGACAGAACGAACTATGGCTACACCTTC. Encoded protein: CASSRDRTNYGYTF.